These 5 T cell receptor beta chains share one sample of origin, sequenced in a study of T cell responses to AZD1222 COVID-19 vaccine. Using immunoSEQ multiplex PCR, the repertoire was profiled, and TCRdb retains in-frame clones only, with some absent. There are tens of thousands of clones in the sample; 85% to 90% occur only once, and just under 5% lies in the top ten. The material was peripheral blood, obtained 28 days after the second AZD1222 dose. These receptors originate from an adult who received the AZD1222 COVID-19 vaccine.

The V call is TRBV25-1, the J call TRBJ1-4; 7 positions agree with TRBD1. Trimming cost V 3 bases and J 6 bases; bases outside gene matches: 7. The CDR3 is 15 amino acids. Germline assignment: CDR1 MGHDK and CDR2 SYGVNS. The CDR3 coding sequence is TGTGCCAGCAGTGACCCCCGACAGGGAGATGAAAAACTGTTTTTT. It is translated as CASSDPRQGDEKLFF.

CDR3 protein: CASSLDGGNTEAFF. As DNA, the CDR3 is TGTGCCAGCAGTCTAGACGGGGGGAACACTGAAGCTTTCTTT. The chain couples TRBV2 to TRBJ1-1; possibly TRBD1 for D (5 bases). Looked up from germline, CDR1 is SNHLY and CDR2 is FYNNEI. V was clipped by 5 bases and J by 1 base, with 11 bases between them. This CDR3 is built from 14 residues. Variable domain in full (rest from reference TRBV2 and TRBJ1-1): EPEVTQTPSHQVTQMGQEVILRCVPISNHLYFYWYRQILGQKVEFLVSFYNNEISEKSEIFDDQFSVERPDGSNFTLKIRSTKLEDSAMYFCASSLDGGNTEAFFGQGTRLTVV.

The chain is built from TRBV5-1 and TRBJ1-1; a possible D gene is TRBD1 (6 bases). The germline gives CDR1 SGHRS, CDR2 YFSETQ. V shed 3 bases and J shed 1 base, with 13 bases lying between them. The CDR3 length is 15 residues. CDR3 protein: CASSSMTGSNTEAFF. CDR3 nucleotides: TGCGCCAGCAGCTCAATGACAGGATCGAACACTGAAGCTTTCTTT.

The rearrangement joins TRBV6-5 to TRBJ1-1; no clear D. CDR1 and CDR2 (germline): MNHEY, SVGAGI. There are 15 residues in the CDR3. V shed 0 bases and J shed 0 bases, with 8 bases lying between them. CDR3 DNA: TGTGCCAGCAGTTACTCCGGAGTACTGAACACTGAAGCTTTCTTT. This sequence encodes CASSYSGVLNTEAFF.

V gene TRBV14 combines with J gene TRBJ1-1, with 7 bases aligning to TRBD1. V shed 4 bases and J 1 base; nucleotides not matched to a gene: 0. The germline gives CDR1 SGHDN, CDR2 FVKESK. The CDR3 length is 13 residues. CDR3 DNA: TGTGCCAGCAGCCGACAGGGGAACACTGAAGCTTTCTTT. This gives the protein CASSRQGNTEAFF.